This T cell receptor beta chain was recovered during a study of T cells in Graves' hyperthyroidism and ophthalmopathy. What was amplified from RNA transcripts were TCR beta CDR3 regions. RT-PCR in the first round (using the HTBI primer set) targeted the TCR CDR3. TCRdb recomputed calls from the multiplex PCR reads with MiXCR, one row per CDR3 protein. The sample carries a few hundred thousand distinct CDR3 sequences, roughly 14% recorded once. General observations from the study: Ophthalmopathy could be told apart from stable hyperthyroidism with a 13 V-J model.

This clonotype was seen repeatedly, ten times or more. Its specificity is not known. This CDR3 is built from 16 residues. CDR1 and CDR2 (germline): LNHNV, YYDKDF (reference sequence). J gave up 4 bases and V 4 bases, and 4 bases lay outside the gene matches. The sequence came from a woman younger than 30 with Graves' hyperthyroidism. The genes are TRBV15 and TRBJ2-2, with 12 bases matching TRBD2. The material sequenced was blood. The DNA for the CDR3 is TGTGCCACCAGCATGACTAGCGGGGGAGTCACCGGGGAGCTGTTTTTT. This sequence encodes CATSMTSGGVTGELFF.